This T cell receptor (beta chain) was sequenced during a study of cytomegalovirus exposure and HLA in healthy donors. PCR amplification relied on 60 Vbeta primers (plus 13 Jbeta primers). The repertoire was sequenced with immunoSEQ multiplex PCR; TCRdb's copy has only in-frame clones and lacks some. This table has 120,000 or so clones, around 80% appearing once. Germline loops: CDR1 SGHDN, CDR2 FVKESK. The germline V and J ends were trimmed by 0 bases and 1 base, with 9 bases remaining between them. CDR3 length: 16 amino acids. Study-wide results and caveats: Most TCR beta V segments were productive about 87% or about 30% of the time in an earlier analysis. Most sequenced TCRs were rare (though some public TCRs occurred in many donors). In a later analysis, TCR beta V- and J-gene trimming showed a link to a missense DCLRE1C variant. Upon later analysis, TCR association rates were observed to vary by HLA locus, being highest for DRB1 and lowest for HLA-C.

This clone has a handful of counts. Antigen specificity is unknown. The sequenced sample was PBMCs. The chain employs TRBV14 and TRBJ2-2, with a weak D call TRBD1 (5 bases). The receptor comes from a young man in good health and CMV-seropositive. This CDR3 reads CASSQDLGQNTGELFF. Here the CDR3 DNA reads TGTGCCAGCAGCCAAGATCTGGGGCAGAACACCGGGGAGCTGTTTTTT.